The 8 T cell receptor beta chains below all came from one sample that was sequenced in a study of cytomegalovirus exposure and HLA in healthy donors. TCRdb's table, derived via immunoSEQ multiplex PCR, lists solely in-frame clones and lacks some. The sample contains about 130,000 clones, approximately 92% of which appear only once. The sequenced material came from PBMCs. These receptor sequences come from a woman younger than 35 in good health and CMV-seropositive.

This rearrangement joins TRBV5-4 to TRBJ1-2; D is uncertain. V gave up 7 bases and J gave up 6 bases, with 7 bases separating them. Germline values: CDR1 SGHNT, CDR2 YYREEE (reference sequence). The CDR3 is made up of 10 amino acids. The CDR3 spells CASPGDGYTF. CDR3 coding DNA: TGTGCCAGCCCGGGTGATGGCTACACCTTC.

The J gene is TRBJ2-3, the V gene TRBV5-4, with 9 bases aligning to TRBD2. The CDR3 is 16 amino acids. V shed 7 bases, J shed 4 bases, and the junction held 13 bases outside the gene matches. Germline-derived CDR1 and CDR2 are SGHNT and YYREEE (reference sequence). As DNA, the CDR3 is TGTGCCAGCTCTCTTACCGGGACTAGCCGAGCAGATACGCAGTATTTT. Protein sequence: CASSLTGTSRADTQYF.

The chain couples TRBV15 to TRBJ2-3; 8 nucleotides match TRBD2. The V segment lost 0 bases and the J segment 2 bases; nucleotides outside the gene matches: 1. CDR1 LNHNV and CDR2 YYDKDF come from the germline V gene (reference sequence). The CDR3 spans 15 residues. In DNA form, the CDR3 reads TGTGCCACCAGCAGAGAGGGACTAGTCACAGATACGCAGTATTTT. It is translated as CATSREGLVTDTQYF.

V gene TRBV6-5 combines with J gene TRBJ2-4, with D possibly matching TRBD1 (6 bases). Germline V lookup: CDR1 MNHEY, CDR2 SVGAGI. V lost 6 bases, J lost 9 bases, and 15 bases lay in between. The CDR3 runs to 13 residues. CDR3 DNA: TGTGCCAGCAGACCTCAGGGGACCCCCATTCAGTACTTC. This encodes CASRPQGTPIQYF.

This chain joins TRBV7-2 and TRBJ2-1, with a weak D call TRBD2 (5 bases). CDR1 is SGHTA and CDR2 is FQGNSA in the germline V gene. V was cut by 3 bases and J by 10 bases, with 16 bases left in between. The CDR3 consists of 14 residues. For the CDR3, the DNA is TGTGCCAGCAGCTTGACGCATCCGGGGAGCGAGCAGTTCTTC. This sequence encodes CASSLTHPGSEQFF.

The chain employs TRBV11-2 and TRBJ1-2; no firm D call. CDR1 and CDR2 (germline): SGHAT, FQNNGV. The CDR3 extends over 13 amino acids. V lost 5 bases, J lost 5 bases, and 12 bases lay in between. The CDR3 region is CASSPTREYGYTF. The CDR3 DNA is TGTGCCAGCAGCCCGACTCGAGAGTATGGCTACACCTTC.

This rearrangement joins TRBV19 to TRBJ1-6; D possibly corresponds to TRBD1 (6 bases). The CDR3 has 14 amino acids. The ends were cut back, 4 bases at V and 11 bases at J, with 15 bases in the middle. Germline V gives CDR1 LNHDA, CDR2 SQIVND (reference sequence). CDR3 nucleotide sequence: TGTGCCAGTAGTACGGCAGGGGCAGGGACACCCCTCCACTTT. This gives the protein CASSTAGAGTPLHF.

The chain uses TRBV4-1 and TRBJ1-1; TRBD1 is a possible D gene (5 bases). Germline V gene sequence: CDR1 MGHRA, CDR2 YSYEKL. The CDR3 has 13 amino acids. Trimming took 6 bases from V and 8 from J, leaving 16 bases between them. The CDR3 DNA is TGCGCCAGCAGGGGGCTTGGCTGGGCCGAAGCTTTCTTT. Translated, it gives CASRGLGWAEAFF.